The subject of this entry is one TCR beta chain. A J-beta primer mix and a sample-barcoded 5' primer were used in a second PCR of about 6 to 12 cycles. TCRdb itself ran the 5' RACE reads through MiXCR, one entry per CDR3 protein. The sample holds approximately 680,000 distinct CDR3 sequences, approximately 29% seen once. The data originate from a study of blood T cells in healthy people across ages. The CDR3 is 15 residues long. V lost 2 bases and J lost 5, with 13 bases in between. Germline CDR1 and CDR2: SGHTA and FQGNSA. This sequence joins TRBV7-2 and TRBJ2-4; D could derive from TRBD1 or TRBD2 (5 bases each). This TCR was recovered from a woman of 80 years or more in good health. The sample was blood. CDR3 residues: CASSLYGDLENIQYF. The CDR3 coding sequence is TGTGCCAGCAGCTTATACGGGGACCTTGAAAACATTCAGTACTTC.